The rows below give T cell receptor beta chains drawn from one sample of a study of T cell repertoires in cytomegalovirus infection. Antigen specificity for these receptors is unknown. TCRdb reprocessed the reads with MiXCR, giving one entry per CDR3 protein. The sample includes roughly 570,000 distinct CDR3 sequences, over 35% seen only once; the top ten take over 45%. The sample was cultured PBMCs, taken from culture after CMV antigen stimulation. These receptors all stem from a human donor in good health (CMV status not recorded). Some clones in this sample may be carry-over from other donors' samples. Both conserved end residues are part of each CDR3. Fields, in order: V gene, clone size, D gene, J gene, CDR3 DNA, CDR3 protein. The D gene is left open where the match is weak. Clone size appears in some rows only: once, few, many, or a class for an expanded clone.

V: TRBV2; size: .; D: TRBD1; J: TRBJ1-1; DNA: TGTGCCAGCAGTGTTCTGGACAGGGGAACTGAAGCTTTCTTT; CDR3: CASSVLDRGTEAFF
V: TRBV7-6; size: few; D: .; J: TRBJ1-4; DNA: TGTGCCAGCAGCTTAGAAGTGGGCAGGGGCAAGGAAAAACTGTTTTTT; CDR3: CASSLEVGRGKEKLFF
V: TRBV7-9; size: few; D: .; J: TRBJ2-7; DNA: TGTGCCAGCAGCATCGAACTAGCTGGAGAAGACGAGCAGTACTTC; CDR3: CASSIELAGEDEQYF
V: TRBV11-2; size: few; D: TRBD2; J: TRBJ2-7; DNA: TGTGCCAGCAGCCAAGCGGGGGACTCCTACGAGCAGTACTTC; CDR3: CASSQAGDSYEQYF
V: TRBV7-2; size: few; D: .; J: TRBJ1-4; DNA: TGTGCCAGCAGCTTACTCCGGGCGGCGAATGAAAAACTGTTTTTT; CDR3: CASSLLRAANEKLFF
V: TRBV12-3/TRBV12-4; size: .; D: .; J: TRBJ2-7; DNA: TGTGCCAGCAGGGTGAACAGAGACTACGAGCAGTACTTC; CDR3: CASRVNRDYEQYF
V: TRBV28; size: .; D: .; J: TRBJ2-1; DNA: TGTGCCAGCACCTCTGGGGGCTCCTACAATGAGCAGTTCTTC; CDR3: CASTSGGSYNEQFF
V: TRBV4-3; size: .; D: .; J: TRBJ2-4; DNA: TGCGCCAGCAGCCAAGAGAGTCCCGCGGCAGGCCCCCTCATGAGGTACTTC; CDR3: CASSQESPAAGPLMRYF
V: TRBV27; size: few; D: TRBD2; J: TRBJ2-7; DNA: TGTGCCAGCAGTCCCCGGGAGGAGAGCTACGAGCAGTACTTC; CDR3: CASSPREESYEQYF
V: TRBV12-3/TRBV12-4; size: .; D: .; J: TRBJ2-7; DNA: TGTGCCATCCTCCGGGCCGGTGCCCGTGGATACGAGCAGTACTTC; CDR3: CAILRAGARGYEQYF
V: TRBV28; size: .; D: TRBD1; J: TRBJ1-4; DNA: TGTGCCAGCAGTTTAAGCGGGACAGGCCCTGAAAAACTGTTTTTT; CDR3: CASSLSGTGPEKLFF
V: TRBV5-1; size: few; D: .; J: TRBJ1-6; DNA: TGCGCCAGCAGCCCGGGGGGCGGTGAATATAATTCACCCCTCCACTTT; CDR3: CASSPGGGEYNSPLHF
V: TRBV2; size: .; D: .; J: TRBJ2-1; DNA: TGTGCCAGCAGGCCTCCGGGACTTTACAATGAGCAGTTCTTC; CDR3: CASRPPGLYNEQFF
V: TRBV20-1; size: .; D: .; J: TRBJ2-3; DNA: TGCAGTGCTAGAGCGTCCAGCACAGATACGCAGTATTTT; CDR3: CSARASSTDTQYF
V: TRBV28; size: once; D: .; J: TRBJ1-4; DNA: TGTGCCAGCAGTCCTCCGGGCATTAATGAAAAACTGTTTTTT; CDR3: CASSPPGINEKLFF
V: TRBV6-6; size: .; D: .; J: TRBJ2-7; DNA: TGTGCCAGCAGTCCCGTTGTCAGCGGCGGGTACGAGCAGTACTTC; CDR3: CASSPVVSGGYEQYF
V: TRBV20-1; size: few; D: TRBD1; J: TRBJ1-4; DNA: TGCAGTGCTAGAGATCCCGACAGGGGCACCGAAAAACTGTTTTTT; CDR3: CSARDPDRGTEKLFF
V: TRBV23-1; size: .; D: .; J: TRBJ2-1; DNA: TGCGCCAGCAGTCTTACTTTACCGAAGGCCCTGTACAATGAGCAGTTCTTC; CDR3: CASSLTLPKALYNEQFF
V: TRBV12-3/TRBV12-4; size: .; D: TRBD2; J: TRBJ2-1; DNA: TGTGCCAGCAGCTTGACTAGCTGGGGTGAGCAGTTCTTC; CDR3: CASSLTSWGEQFF
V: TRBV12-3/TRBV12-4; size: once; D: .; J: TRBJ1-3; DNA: TGTGCCAGCAGTCGTGACGGAAGGGGGAACACCATATATTTT; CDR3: CASSRDGRGNTIYF
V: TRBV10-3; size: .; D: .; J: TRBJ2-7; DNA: TGTGCCATCAGCGTATCTCTTCTCTACGAGCAGTACTTC; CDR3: CAISVSLLYEQYF
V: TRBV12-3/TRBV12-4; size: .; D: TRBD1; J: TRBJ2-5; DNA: TGTGCCAGCAGTTTTTTGGACAGGGCGCGGGAGACCCAGTACTTC; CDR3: CASSFLDRARETQYF
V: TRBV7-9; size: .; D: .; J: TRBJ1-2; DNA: TGTGCCAGCAGCCCATCGGGTAGTGGCTATGGCTACACCTTC; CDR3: CASSPSGSGYGYTF
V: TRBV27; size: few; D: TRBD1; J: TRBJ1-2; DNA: TGTGCCAGCAGTTCCCTCCCAGACAGGGGGACTAACTATGGCTACACCTTC; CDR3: CASSSLPDRGTNYGYTF
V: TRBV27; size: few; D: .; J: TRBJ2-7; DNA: TGTGCCAGCTCCCTCCGACCCGCCGGGGCATCCTACGAGCAGTACTTC; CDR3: CASSLRPAGASYEQYF
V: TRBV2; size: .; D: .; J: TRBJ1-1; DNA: TGTGCCAGCAGTGTTCTGAACTCGAACACTGAAGCTTTCTTT; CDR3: CASSVLNSNTEAFF
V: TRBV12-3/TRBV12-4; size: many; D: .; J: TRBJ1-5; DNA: TGTGCCAGCAGTTCATCAGGGACGGGCAATCAGCCCCAGCATTTT; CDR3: CASSSSGTGNQPQHF
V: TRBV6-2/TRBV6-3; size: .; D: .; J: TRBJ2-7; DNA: TGTGCCAGCGTGGGGGCCGAGCAGTACTTC; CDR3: CASVGAEQYF
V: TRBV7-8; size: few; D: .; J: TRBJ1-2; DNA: TGTGCCAGCAGCCCCCGGTGGGCTGGCTACACCTTC; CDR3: CASSPRWAGYTF
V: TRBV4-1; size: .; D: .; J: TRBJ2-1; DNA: TGCGCCAGCAGCCTCAGGGGGGCTGGTGAGCAGTTCTTC; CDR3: CASSLRGAGEQFF
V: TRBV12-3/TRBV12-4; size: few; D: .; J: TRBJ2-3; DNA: TGTGCCAGCAGCCTAAAAGCACAGACCACGCAGTATTTT; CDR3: CASSLKAQTTQYF
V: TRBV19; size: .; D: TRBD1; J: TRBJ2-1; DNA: TGTGCCAGTAGTCAACAGGGGGGAGGCTACAATGAGCAGTTCTTC; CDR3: CASSQQGGGYNEQFF
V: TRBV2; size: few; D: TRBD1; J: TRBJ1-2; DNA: TGTGCCAGCAGGAGGGGACAGGGGGCCTATGGCTACACCTTC; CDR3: CASRRGQGAYGYTF
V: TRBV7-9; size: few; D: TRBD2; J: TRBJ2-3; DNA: TGTGCCAGCAGCTTTCTCGGACTAGCGGGAGGAGATACGCAGTATTTT; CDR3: CASSFLGLAGGDTQYF
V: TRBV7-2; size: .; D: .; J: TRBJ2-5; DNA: TGTGCCAGCAGCTTACCGGGAGCCCAAGAGACCCAGTACTTC; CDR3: CASSLPGAQETQYF
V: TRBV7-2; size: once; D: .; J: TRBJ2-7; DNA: TGTGCCAGCAGCTTCTCTTTCGGGGGCGAGCAGTACTTC; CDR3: CASSFSFGGEQYF
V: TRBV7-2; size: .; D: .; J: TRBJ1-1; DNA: TGTGCCAGCAGCTTATGGCGGAGGACTGAAGCTTTCTTT; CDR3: CASSLWRRTEAFF
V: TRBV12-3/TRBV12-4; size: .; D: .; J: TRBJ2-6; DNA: TGTGCCAGCAGTAACGACAGGACCTCCGTCCTGACTTTC; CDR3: CASSNDRTSVLTF
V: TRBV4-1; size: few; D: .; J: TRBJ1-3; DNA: TGCGCCAGCAGCCAGCCTGGGTTAGGAAACACCATATATTTT; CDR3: CASSQPGLGNTIYF
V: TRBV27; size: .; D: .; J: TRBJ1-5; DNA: TGTGCCAGCAGCCCATTTCGGGGGCCCAATCAGCCCCAGCATTTT; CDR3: CASSPFRGPNQPQHF
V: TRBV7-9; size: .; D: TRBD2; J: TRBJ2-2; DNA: TGTGCCAGCAGCTCGGGACTAGTGACCGGGGAGCTGTTTTTT; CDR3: CASSSGLVTGELFF
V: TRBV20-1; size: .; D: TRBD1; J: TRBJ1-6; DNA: TGCAGTGCTAGAGTCCTCGCAGGGGGCTATAATTCACCCCTCCACTTT; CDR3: CSARVLAGGYNSPLHF
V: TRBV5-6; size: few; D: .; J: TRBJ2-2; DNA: TGTGCCAGCAGCCCAGGGACAATTTCATGGCGGAGAAACACCGGGGAGCTGTTTTTT; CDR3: CASSPGTISWRRNTGELFF
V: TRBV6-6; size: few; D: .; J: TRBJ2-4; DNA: TGTGCCAGCAGTTCGTTATACACCCTTCTAGCCAAAAACATTCAGTACTTC; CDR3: CASSSLYTLLAKNIQYF
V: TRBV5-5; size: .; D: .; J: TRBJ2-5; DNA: TGTGCCAGCAGCCCCTCCATCGGAGAGACCCAGTACTTC; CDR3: CASSPSIGETQYF
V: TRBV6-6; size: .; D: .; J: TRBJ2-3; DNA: TGTGCCAGCATCGGCACTCGCCGGATCACAGATACGCAGTATTTT; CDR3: CASIGTRRITDTQYF